This TCR beta chain was sequenced in a study of blood T cell repertoires in COVID-19. Under the authors' procedure: Nucleated cell number was recorded as an estimate derived from reference gene primer amplification. The assay was immunoSEQ multiplex PCR, and TCRdb's table has in-frame clones only and misses some. V and J calls and clone size are copied from that table; D and trimming were computed from the DNA. Of around 70,000 clones listed, about nine tenths were seen once; the top ten hold under 6%. The ends lost 5 bases at V and 0 bases at J; junction bases unmatched: 4. Germline CDR1 is LGHNA and CDR2 is YNFKEQ. The length of the CDR3 is 15 residues.

The chain links TRBV4-2 to TRBJ1-3; TRBD1 matches 7 bases. The sequence was obtained from a human donor in a cohort sampled during active COVID-19. The sample was peripheral blood. Written as DNA, the CDR3 is TGTGCCAGCAGCACGGACAGGTCCTCTGGAAACACCATATATTTT. Translated, it gives CASSTDRSSGNTIYF.